The source of this T cell receptor (beta chain) is a study of cytomegalovirus exposure and HLA in healthy donors (dated by TCRdb to between 2016 and 2019). Looking at the study overall: An earlier analysis of some 500 of the donors reported more than 250 Gb of sequence data and about 100 million unique TCR beta sequences from 190 million or so T cells. An early release covering approximately 600 HLA-typed donors comprised around 300 gigabases of sequencing data and roughly 86 million unique TCR sequences. Among the roughly 400 genotyped donors, around 81% belonged to the genetic ancestry cluster associated with self-reported Caucasian donors. The aim of the study was to test whether cataloging public T cell receptors could identify signatures of past pathogen exposure. The study used immunosequencing to profile the T cell repertoires of approximately 650 subjects and linked those repertoires to cytomegalovirus serostatus. In addition to the first cohort of 666 subjects, a separate validation cohort of 120 different subjects was used. To predict cytomegalovirus infection status, the study brought together high-throughput TCR immunosequencing, statistical association of individual TCRs with disease status, and machine learning. In a later analysis, previously published TCR beta repertoires from hundreds of donors were re-analyzed and high-resolution HLA genotyping was added so that TCR occurrence patterns could be studied. Rather than using new phenotypic data, the later analysis identified candidate immune exposures from TCR beta sequences and from how often those sequences occurred across donors. In an earlier analysis of roughly 600 of the donors, high-throughput TCR beta sequencing was used to judge whether each TCR beta V gene segment behaved as functional or pseudogenic. Alongside the repertoire data, information on donor age, sex, ethnicity and CMV serostatus was compiled. A later genetic analysis took genome-wide SNP genotypes for about 60% of the roughly 670 donors and used that subset as a discovery cohort. All discovery cohort repertoires had been generated using a single sequencing platform. Both class I and class II loci were covered by HLA typing, at four-digit resolution. Typing coverage varied by locus: roughly 629-630 donors for A, B, C, DRB1 and DQB1; approximately 500 for DQA1; over 600 for DPA1; under 490 for DPB1. Four to six DR-DQ haplotypes were handled as single units for association and clustering, since linkage in the cohort was strong. Among some 410 genotyped donors of the cohort, an average of around 250,000 unique TCR beta nucleotide sequences was sequenced per donor, of which about 18% were non-productive. The investigation overall reported the following: The authors suggested that the approach could potentially be generalized to other disease states and immunological phenotypes. The study listed approximately 160 TCR beta chains as associated with cytomegalovirus. In this cohort, only TCR beta chains were sequenced, and detectable features were limited by the absence of alpha or paired-chain data. Linkage disequilibrium might explain the correlated functional status among segregating V segments, but an unknown experimental factor could not be excluded. A cluster of highly shared sequence variants was judged likely to be a technical artifact of the sequencing pipeline. The only immune exposure information available for the cohort was CMV serostatus. In a later genetic analysis, a missense DCLRE1C variant was associated with V-gene and J-gene trimming of TCR beta chains, and the association was replicated in an independent cohort. The classifier was reported to diagnose cytomegalovirus status with high specificity and sensitivity in both the original and validation cohorts. Specific HLA alleles were associated with 15,000 to 20,000 TCR beta sequences at a false discovery rate of 0.05 in a later analysis. In vitro tests confirmed that a few of the cytomegalovirus-associated TCR beta chains recognize cytomegalovirus antigens. Most CMV-associated TCR beta chains appeared to be HLA-restricted in a later analysis, and the HLA associations seemed to be driven largely by CMV exposure. Because HLA typing was missing for some donors at each locus, association tests included only the typed subset. In an earlier analysis of about 600 of the donors, most TCR beta V segments appeared in productive rearrangements about 90% or about 30% of the time, broadly matching IMGT annotations. A further reported finding was that TCR beta sequences accurately predicted the HLA-A and HLA-B alleles for most subjects in the first cohort. Several of the top co-occurrence clusters appeared to be linked to parvovirus B19, influenza, CMV and Epstein-Barr virus, according to a later analysis. A later genetic analysis reported fewer N-insertions in productive TCRs among donors in an Asian-associated ancestry cluster than the roughly 690-donor mean. In a later analysis, the rate of TCR association differed among HLA loci, with DRB1 alleles having the most associated TCRs and HLA-C alleles having the fewest. Assigning TCR associations to individual alleles was difficult when HLA alleles, especially DR and DQ, strongly co-occurred. While some public TCRs were present in many individuals, most TCR sequences turned up only very rarely across donors. In a later analysis, HLA-associated TCR beta chains showed more clonal expansion and lower generation probabilities than non-associated chains that were equally common. Approximately 18 rarely observed V segments, including chromosome 9 orphons, were excluded from the earlier analysis of about 610 of the donors because counts were too low. Presence/absence analyses assumed roughly uniform sequencing depth across donors, an assumption that may not hold.

The cohort consisted of more than 650 healthy bone marrow donors. At the time of sampling, all cohort members were nominally healthy, though unrecorded immune exposures were likely present. The donor was CMV seronegative and belonged to the group of 380 or so seronegative cohort members. A peripheral blood sample was provided by each donor, and peripheral blood mononuclear cells were used for TCR beta sequencing. Genomic DNA extraction from the blood cell samples was performed with the Qiagen DNeasy Blood Extraction Kit. Libraries came from the immunoSEQ multiplex PCR assay. For the multiplex PCR, a mixture combining 60 forward primers for TCR Vbeta segments and 13 reverse primers for TCR Jbeta segments was used. The CDR3 region of rearranged TCR beta genes was amplified from genomic DNA by a multiplex PCR assay. On the Illumina HiSeq System, the amplified TCR beta libraries were sequenced as 87-base-pair reads. From the authors' description of their analysis: A later analysis counted 75 million to 100 million unique TCR beta chains across the 500 to 850 repertoires, and some 11 million of these chains were shared by at least two donors. Raw reads were error-corrected and collapsed into unique sequences by a nearest-neighbor algorithm in which closely related sequences were merged to remove PCR and sequencing errors. Alignment of CDR3 sequences to IMGT reference sequences was used to assign V, D and J gene segments. For a sequence to be retained, a match of at least six nucleotides to both a V gene segment and a J gene segment was required. A rearrangement was called productive if the CDR3 had no stop codons and remained in frame with V and J, and every other rearrangement was called non-productive. Following IMGT convention, CDR3 was defined as the stretch from the second conserved V-encoded cysteine up to the conserved J-encoded phenylalanine. The earlier analysis of some 600 of the donors excluded sequences that lacked an unambiguous match to a single V gene segment. An earlier analysis of several hundred of the donors called V segments functional above 56.7% productive rearrangements and segregating when the between-donor standard deviation exceeded 5%. To diagnose cytomegalovirus status from the catalog of TCR beta chain sequences, a statistical classification framework was built. A later analysis assigned V and J genes by comparing TCR nucleotide sequences with IMGT/GENE-DB human TR gene sequences. In a later analysis, CDR3 sequences and most-parsimonious VDJ recombination scenarios were assigned using the TCRdist pipeline. In a later analysis, each TCR beta chain was defined by its CDR3 amino acid sequence together with its V-gene family, and reads without a unique V-gene family were excluded. In a later analysis, 450 to 600 highly shared, low-generation-probability nucleotide sequences were removed to address suspected cross-contamination and a sequencing artifact. In a later analysis, a clonal expansion index was calculated for each public chain from normalized within-repertoire ranks of inferred template counts. In a later analysis, generation probabilities were computed with a VDJ recombination model fitted to out-of-frame rearrangements, and the resulting probabilities were checked against IGoR. Hypergeometric tests were used in a later analysis to score TCR-TCR, TCR-HLA and TCR-CMV co-occurrence, with a repertoire-size bias correction applied to the TCR pairs. A later analysis estimated false discovery rates by permuting HLA or CMV assignments 20 times. In a later analysis, co-occurring TCRs were grouped using DBSCAN, with TCRdist sequence similarity added in when clustering inside HLA-allele-positive subsets. Co-occurrence clustering excluded repertoires with fewer than 30,000 or more than 120,000 public chains, plus five with anomalous nucleotide sharing. TCRdb holds this immuneACCESS table with in-frame rearrangements only. Some clones are missing; in checked studies, unresolved V genes explain under half, and the rest has no known cause. V and J calls and clone size are those listed in that table; D and trimming were worked out from the DNA. The table for this sample lists under 200,000 clones; 65% to 90% of them were counted only once. The ten most abundant clones make up 2% to 2.5% of the sample.

About this clone itself: It has no known antigen specificity. No base-level quality is on record; no much larger clone is a single base apart.

Sequencing input: PBMCs. The clonotype was recovered from a woman between 50 and 59 years old in good health and CMV-seronegative.

The CDR3 protein is CASTGTVTDTQYF. The DNA is as follows: TGCGCCAGCACCGGGACAGTCACAGATACGCAGTATTTT. Here the chain combines TRBV10-1 and TRBJ2-3, and 7 bases in between align with TRBD1. There are 13 amino acids in the CDR3, from cysteine to phenylalanine inclusive. The only DNA kept is the CDR3, 39 bases in frame from the first base. According to the germline V gene (reference sequence), CDR1 reads WNHNN and CDR2 reads SYGVQD. V has 7 bases trimmed and J has 2 bases trimmed; junction bases matching no gene number 3.